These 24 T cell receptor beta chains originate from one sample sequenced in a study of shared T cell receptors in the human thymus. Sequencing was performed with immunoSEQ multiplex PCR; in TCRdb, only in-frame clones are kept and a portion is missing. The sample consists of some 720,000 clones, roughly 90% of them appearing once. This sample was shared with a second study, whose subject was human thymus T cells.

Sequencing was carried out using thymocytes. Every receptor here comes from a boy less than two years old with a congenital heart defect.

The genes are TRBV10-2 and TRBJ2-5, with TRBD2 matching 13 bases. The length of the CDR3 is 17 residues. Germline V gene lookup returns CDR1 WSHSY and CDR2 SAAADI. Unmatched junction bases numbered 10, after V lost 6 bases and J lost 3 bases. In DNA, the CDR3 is TGCGCCAGCAGCGGGACTAGCGGGATTAAGACCGAAGAGACCCAGTACTTC. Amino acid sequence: CASSGTSGIKTEETQYF.

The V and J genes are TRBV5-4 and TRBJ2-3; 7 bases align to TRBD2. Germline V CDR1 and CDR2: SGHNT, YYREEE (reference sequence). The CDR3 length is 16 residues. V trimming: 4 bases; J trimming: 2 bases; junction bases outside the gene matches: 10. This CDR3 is CASSHGGGRYTDTQYF. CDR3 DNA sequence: TGTGCCAGCAGCCACGGCGGGGGTCGATACACAGATACGCAGTATTTT.

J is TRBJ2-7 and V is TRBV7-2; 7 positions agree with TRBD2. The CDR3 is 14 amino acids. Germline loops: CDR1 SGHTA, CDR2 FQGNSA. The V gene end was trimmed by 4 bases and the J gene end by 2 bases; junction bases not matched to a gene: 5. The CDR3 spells CASSSGLGTYEQYF. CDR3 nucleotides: TGTGCCAGCAGCTCCGGACTAGGTACCTACGAGCAGTACTTC.

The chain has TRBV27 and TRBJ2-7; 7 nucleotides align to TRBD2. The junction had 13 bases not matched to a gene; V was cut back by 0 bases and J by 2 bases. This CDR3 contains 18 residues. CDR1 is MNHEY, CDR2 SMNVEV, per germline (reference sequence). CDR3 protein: CASSLSPPVGTTTYEQYF. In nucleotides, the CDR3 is TGTGCCAGCAGTTTATCACCCCCGGTCGGGACTACAACCTACGAGCAGTACTTC.

The CDR3 is CASRPGHMNTEAFF. CDR3 in DNA: TGTGCCAGCAGACCGGGACATATGAACACTGAAGCTTTCTTT. The chain combines TRBV6-5 with TRBJ1-1, with D possibly being TRBD1 (6 bases). Per germline, CDR1 MNHEY and CDR2 SVGAGI. The CDR3 is 14 residues long. V was pared by 6 bases and J by 0 bases, with 11 bases between.

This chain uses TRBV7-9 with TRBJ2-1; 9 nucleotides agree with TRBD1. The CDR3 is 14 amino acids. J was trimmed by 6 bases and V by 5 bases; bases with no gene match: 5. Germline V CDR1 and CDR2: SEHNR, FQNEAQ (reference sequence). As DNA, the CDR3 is TGTGCCAGCAGCACGGGACAGGGAGGCAATGAGCAGTTCTTC. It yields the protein CASSTGQGGNEQFF.

In DNA form, the CDR3 reads TGTGCCAGCGGGACAGGGGGATACGAGCAGTACTTC. Translation: CASGTGGYEQYF. V and J are TRBV28 and TRBJ2-7, with 11 bases matching TRBD1. The CDR3 totals 12 residues. The J segment lost 4 bases and the V segment lost 8 bases, leaving 1 base of the junction unmatched. Germline loops: CDR1 MDHEN, CDR2 SYDVKM.

The CDR3 sequence is CAISELGLAKNIQYF. Here the CDR3 DNA reads TGTGCCATCAGTGAGTTGGGACTAGCCAAAAACATTCAGTACTTC. This sequence joins TRBV10-3 and TRBJ2-4; a weak D match, TRBD2 (6 bases). There are 15 residues in the CDR3. With 1 base removed from V and 0 bases from J, the gap between germline ends came to 7 bases. Germline V gives CDR1 ENHRY, CDR2 SYGVKD.

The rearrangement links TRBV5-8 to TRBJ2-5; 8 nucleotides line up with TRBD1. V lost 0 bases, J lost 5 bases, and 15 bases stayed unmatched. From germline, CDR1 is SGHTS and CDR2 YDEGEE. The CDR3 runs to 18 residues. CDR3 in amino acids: CASSLDRFAGGDRETQYF. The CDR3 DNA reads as TGTGCCAGCAGCTTGGATCGGTTTGCAGGGGGCGATCGGGAGACCCAGTACTTC.

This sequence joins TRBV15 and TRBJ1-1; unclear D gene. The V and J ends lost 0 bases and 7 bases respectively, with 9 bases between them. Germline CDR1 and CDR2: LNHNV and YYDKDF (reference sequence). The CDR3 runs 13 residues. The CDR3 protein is CATSRDQAIEAFF. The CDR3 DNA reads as TGTGCCACCAGCAGAGATCAAGCCATTGAAGCTTTCTTT.

Written as DNA, the CDR3 is TGTGCCAGCAGTAAGGGGGACACCACGGAGCAGTACTTC. It specifies CASSKGDTTEQYF. The chain is built from TRBV6-1 and TRBJ2-7, with D possibly being TRBD1 (6 bases). The V end lost 5 bases, the J end lost 7 bases, and 15 bases lay between the germline ends. CDR3 length: 13 residues. Looked up from germline, CDR1 is MNHNS and CDR2 is SASEGT.

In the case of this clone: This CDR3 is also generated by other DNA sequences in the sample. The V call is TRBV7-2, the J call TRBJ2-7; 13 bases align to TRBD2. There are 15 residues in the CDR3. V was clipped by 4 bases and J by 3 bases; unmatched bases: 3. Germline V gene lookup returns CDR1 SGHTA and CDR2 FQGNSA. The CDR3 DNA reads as TGTGCCAGCAGCTCCCGGACTAGCGGGAGCTACGAGCAGTACTTC. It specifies CASSSRTSGSYEQYF.

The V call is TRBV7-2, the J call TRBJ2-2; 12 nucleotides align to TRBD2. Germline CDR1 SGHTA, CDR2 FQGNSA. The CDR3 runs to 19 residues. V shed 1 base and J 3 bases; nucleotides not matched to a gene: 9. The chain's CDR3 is CASSLVPSGRDPYTGELFF. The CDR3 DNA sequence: TGTGCCAGCAGCTTAGTGCCTAGCGGGAGGGACCCCTACACCGGGGAGCTGTTTTTT.

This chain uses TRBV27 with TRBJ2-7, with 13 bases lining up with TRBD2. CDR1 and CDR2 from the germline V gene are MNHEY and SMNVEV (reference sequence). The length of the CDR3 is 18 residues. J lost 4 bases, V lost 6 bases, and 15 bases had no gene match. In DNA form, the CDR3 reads TGTGCCAGCAGCCCGACTAGCGGGAGGCCCCTTGATTTTTACGAGCAGTACTTC. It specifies CASSPTSGRPLDFYEQYF.

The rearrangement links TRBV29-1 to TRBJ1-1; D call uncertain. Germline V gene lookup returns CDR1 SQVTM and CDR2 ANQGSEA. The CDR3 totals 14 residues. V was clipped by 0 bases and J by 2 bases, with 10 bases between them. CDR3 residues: CSVEDQNYNTEAFF. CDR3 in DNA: TGCAGCGTTGAAGATCAGAACTACAACACTGAAGCTTTCTTT.

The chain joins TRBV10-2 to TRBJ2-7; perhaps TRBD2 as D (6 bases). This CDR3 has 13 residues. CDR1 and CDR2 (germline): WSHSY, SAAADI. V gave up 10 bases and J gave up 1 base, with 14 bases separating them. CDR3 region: CATLSSGSYEQYF. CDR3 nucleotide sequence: TGCGCCACCCTGAGCAGCGGGTCCTACGAGCAGTACTTC.

CDR3 DNA sequence: TGTGCCAGTAGTATAGGCTGGGTAGCGGGACCGCTCCACGAGCAGTACTTC. It codes for CASSIGWVAGPLHEQYF. The chain has TRBV19 and TRBJ2-7, with 8 bases identical to TRBD2. The germline V gene encodes CDR1 LNHDA and CDR2 SQIVND (reference sequence). With V trimmed by 1 base and J by 5 bases, 13 bases remained unmatched. This CDR3 region has 17 residues.

The CDR3, as DNA: TGTGCCAGCAGTCAAAGTGACAGGGCTACCTACGAGCAGTACTTC. It specifies CASSQSDRATYEQYF. This rearrangement joins TRBV28 to TRBJ2-7; the match to TRBD1 covers 7 bases. The J segment lost 2 bases and the V segment lost 5 bases, leaving 9 bases of the junction unmatched. Looked up from germline, CDR1 is MDHEN and CDR2 is SYDVKM. CDR3 length equals 15 residues.

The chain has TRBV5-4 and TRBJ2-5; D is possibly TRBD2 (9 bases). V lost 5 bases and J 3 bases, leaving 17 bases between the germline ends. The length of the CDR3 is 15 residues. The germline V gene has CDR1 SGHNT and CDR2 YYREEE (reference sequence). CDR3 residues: CASRSGGGREETQYF. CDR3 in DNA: TGTGCCAGCAGGTCAGGGGGCGGGAGGGAAGAGACCCAGTACTTC.

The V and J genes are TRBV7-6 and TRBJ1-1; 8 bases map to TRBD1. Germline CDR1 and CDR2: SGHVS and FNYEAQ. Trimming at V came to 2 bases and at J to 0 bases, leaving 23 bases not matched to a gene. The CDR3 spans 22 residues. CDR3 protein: CASSLIERGRGLSLYMNTEAFF. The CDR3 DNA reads TGTGCCAGCAGCTTAATTGAGAGGGGCAGGGGGCTCTCTTTATACATGAACACTGAAGCTTTCTTT.

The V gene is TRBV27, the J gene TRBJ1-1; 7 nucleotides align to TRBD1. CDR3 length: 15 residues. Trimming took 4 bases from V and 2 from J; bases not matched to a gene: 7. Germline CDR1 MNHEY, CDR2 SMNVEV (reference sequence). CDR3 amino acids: CASSSAGQKNTEAFF. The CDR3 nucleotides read TGTGCCAGCAGTTCCGCGGGACAGAAAAACACTGAAGCTTTCTTT.

Here the CDR3 DNA reads TGTGCCAGCAGTACCCGACAGGATCGCTACGAGCAGTACTTC. It encodes CASSTRQDRYEQYF. The chain is built from TRBV5-4 and TRBJ2-7, with a possible D match to TRBD1 (6 bases). This CDR3 region has 14 residues. The V end lost 5 bases, the J end lost 3 bases, and 15 bases lay between the germline ends. The germline CDR1 and CDR2 sequences are SGHNT and YYREEE (reference sequence).

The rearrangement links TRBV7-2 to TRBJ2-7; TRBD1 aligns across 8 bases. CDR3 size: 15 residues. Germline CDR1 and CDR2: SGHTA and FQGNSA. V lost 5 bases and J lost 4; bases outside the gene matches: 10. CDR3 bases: TGTGCCAGCAGCCCGAACCGGGACAGGAGGTACGAGCAGTACTTC. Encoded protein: CASSPNRDRRYEQYF.

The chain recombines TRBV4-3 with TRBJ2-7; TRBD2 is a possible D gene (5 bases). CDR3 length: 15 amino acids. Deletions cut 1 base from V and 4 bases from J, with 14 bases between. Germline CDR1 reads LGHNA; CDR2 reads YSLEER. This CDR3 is CASSQGRWQRYEQYF. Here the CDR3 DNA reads TGCGCCAGCAGCCAAGGGAGGTGGCAGCGGTACGAGCAGTACTTC.